This T cell receptor (beta chain) came from a study of T cell responses to AZD1222 COVID-19 vaccine. Overall study: Second-dose schedules of about 4 or about 12 weeks were combined.

The data were produced by immunoSEQ multiplex PCR, yet TCRdb's version contains in-frame clones alone and is incomplete. The table has 100,000 to 150,000 clones, about 90% seen once; the top ten hold roughly 5.4%. Trimming removed 10 bases from V and 0 bases from J, with 19 bases in between. The CDR3 consists of 16 residues. Worth noting for this clone: Its antigen remains unknown.

Points from the study as a whole: CD4 TCRs linked to vaccination spanned spike, dominating at 160-218 and 743-854.

The chain uses TRBV23-1 and TRBJ1-5, with D maybe TRBD1 (5 bases). TRBV23-1 is assigned to the ORF class and has an uncertain function. This clonotype was obtained from an adult in good health. Sequenced here: peripheral blood, sampled on day 0 of AZD1222 vaccination. The chain's CDR3 is CATPSIEGYSNQPQHF. Here the CDR3 DNA reads TGCGCCACCCCATCCATAGAGGGGTATAGCAATCAGCCCCAGCATTTT.